Below, 24 T cell receptor beta chains from the same sample are listed, as sequenced in a study of early T cells in non-severe SARS-CoV-2 infection. TCRdb redid the calling of the 5' RACE reads with MiXCR, one entry per CDR3 protein. The repertoire holds about 83,000 distinct CDR3 sequences, with roughly a tenth as singletons. Sequenced material: whole blood, taken at baseline. These receptors came from an adult who was a healthcare worker with PCR-confirmed SARS-CoV-2 infection or an uninfected control (not recorded which).

This clonotype came up a few times. The chain is built from TRBV6-6 and TRBJ1-6; a possible D gene is TRBD1 (5 bases). CDR3 length equals 15 residues. V was trimmed by 5 bases and J by 10 bases, leaving 18 bases between them. The germline V gene has CDR1 MNHNY and CDR2 SVGAGI (reference sequence). CDR3 sequence: CASSTQTGGKSPLHF. The CDR3 DNA reads as TGTGCCAGCAGTACCCAAACGGGGGGGAAGTCACCCCTCCACTTT.

This clonotype was seen more than once but under ten times. The chain links TRBV6-5 to TRBJ2-3; 7 bases fit TRBD2. The CDR3 spans 14 residues. The trim removed 5 bases at V and 5 bases at J, leaving 7 bases unmatched. From germline, CDR1 is MNHEY and CDR2 SVGAGI. DNA of the CDR3: TGTGCCAGCAGTCGGGCGGGAGTAGGAGATACGCAGTATTTT. Its protein is CASSRAGVGDTQYF.

The chain joins TRBV15 to TRBJ1-1; no definite D call. The CDR3 has 15 residues. Trimming shortened V by 2 bases and J by 0 bases, and 10 bases separated the two germline ends. CDR1 is LNHNV and CDR2 is YYDKDF in the germline V gene (reference sequence). The CDR3 region is CATSRSLALNTEAFF. The CDR3, as DNA: TGTGCCACCAGCAGATCTCTGGCCTTGAACACTGAAGCTTTCTTT.

This clonotype was recorded a few times. The chain has TRBV7-9 and TRBJ2-7, with D possibly matching TRBD2 (5 bases). Trimming cost V 2 bases and J 7 bases, with 18 bases left between them. Germline CDR1 is SEHNR and CDR2 is FQNEAQ (reference sequence). The CDR3 covers 15 residues. This CDR3 is CASSLRPGMVGEQYF. CDR3 nucleotide sequence: TGTGCCAGCAGCTTAAGACCCGGGATGGTGGGGGAGCAGTACTTC.

The chain joins TRBV28 to TRBJ2-7, with D possibly being TRBD1 (6 bases). This CDR3 spans 14 amino acids. Trimming removed 4 bases from V and 1 base from J, with 11 bases in between. CDR1 is MDHEN and CDR2 is SYDVKM in the germline V gene. This CDR3 reads CASSSPGQSYEQYF. The CDR3 DNA is TGTGCCAGCAGTTCTCCCGGACAGTCCTACGAGCAGTACTTC.

A few counts support this clonotype. The rearrangement joins TRBV5-5 to TRBJ1-4; possible D gene TRBD1, 6 bases. From germline, CDR1 is SGHKS and CDR2 YYEKEE (reference sequence). There are 14 residues in the CDR3. Trimming left V 0 bases short and J 7 bases short, with 10 bases between. CDR3 nucleotide sequence: TGTGCCAGCAGCTTGGTAGGGGGAGGTGAAAAACTGTTTTTT. The encoded protein is CASSLVGGGEKLFF.

This clonotype has ten or more counts. The gene calls are TRBV6-6 and TRBJ1-5, with D uncertain. Germline assignment: CDR1 MNHNY and CDR2 SVGAGI (reference sequence). Trimming took 4 bases from V and 6 from J, leaving 10 bases between them. This CDR3 comprises 13 residues. This CDR3 reads CASSSANTQPQHF. The CDR3 DNA sequence: TGTGCCAGCAGTTCCGCCAATACTCAGCCCCAGCATTTT.

This clonotype was detected only a few times. The chain is built from TRBV5-6 and TRBJ2-7; D is ambiguous. The CDR3 is 14 amino acids. Between the trimmed V and J ends, which lost 1 base and 3 bases, there was a span of 11 bases. CDR1 SGHDT and CDR2 YYEEEE come from the germline V gene. The CDR3 region is CASSLYGSFYEQYF. CDR3 bases: TGTGCCAGCAGCTTGTACGGCAGTTTCTACGAGCAGTACTTC.

This clonotype was recorded once. V usage is TRBV27 and J usage is TRBJ2-4, with D uncertain. The V end was cut by 5 bases, the J end by 9 bases, with 14 bases between. CDR1 and CDR2 from the germline V gene are MNHEY and SMNVEV (reference sequence). The CDR3 runs to 13 residues. The DNA for the CDR3 is TGTGCCAGCAGTAGCCGACAACTTGGCATTCAGTACTTC. This encodes CASSSRQLGIQYF.

This clonotype came up many times. The chain links TRBV5-1 to TRBJ2-1; tentative D call: TRBD1 (5 bases). CDR1 and CDR2 from the germline V gene are SGHRS and YFSETQ. The CDR3 has 17 amino acids. V was pared by 1 base and J by 0 bases, with 14 bases between. The CDR3 nucleotides read TGCGCCAGCAGCTTGTCTGGTCTAGGGGACTCCTACAATGAGCAGTTCTTC. This codes for CASSLSGLGDSYNEQFF.

This clonotype was detected ten times or more. The V and J genes are TRBV6-6 and TRBJ2-7, with 10 bases that match TRBD2. There are 13 residues in the CDR3. Germline V CDR1 and CDR2: MNHNY, SVGAGI (reference sequence). V shed 6 bases and J 7 bases; nucleotides not matched to a gene: 6. CDR3 sequence reads: CASRTSGTEEQYF. As DNA, the CDR3 is TGTGCCAGCAGAACTAGCGGGACTGAAGAGCAGTACTTC.

The J gene is TRBJ2-1, the V gene TRBV5-5; D remains unclear. This CDR3 is built from 13 residues. Trimming removed 0 bases from V and 9 bases from J, with 10 bases in between. Germline V gene data show CDR1 as SGHKS and CDR2 as YYEKEE (reference sequence). CDR3 DNA sequence: TGTGCCAGCAGCTTGGGGATAGCTGGTGAGCAGTTCTTC. It translates to CASSLGIAGEQFF.

Comment on this clonotype: A much larger clone lies one base from this, so it may be a read error. The V call is TRBV6-4, the J call TRBJ2-1; a possible D gene is TRBD1 (6 bases). Germline loops: CDR1 MRHNA, CDR2 SNTAGT. The CDR3 has 14 amino acids. DNA of the CDR3: TGTGTCAGCAGTGAAGGGGGCTCCTACAATGAGCAGTTCTTC. Amino acid sequence: CVSSEGGSYNEQFF.

The chain uses TRBV2 and TRBJ1-3; 7 bases match TRBD1. This CDR3 contains 16 residues. V dropped 7 bases and J dropped 0; count of bases not matched to a gene: 9. Germline CDR1 SNHLY, CDR2 FYNNEI. The CDR3 nucleotides read TGTGCCAGCACCCCGGGACAGCCTAGCTCTGGAAACACCATATATTTT. Translated: CASTPGQPSSGNTIYF. Filled out from reference TRBV2 and TRBJ1-3, the complete variable domain reads EPEVTQTPSHQVTQMGQEVILRCVPISNHLYFYWYRQILGQKVEFLVSFYNNEISEKSEIFDDQFSVERPDGSNFTLKIRSTKLEDSAMYFCASTPGQPSSGNTIYFGEGSWLTVV.

This clonotype was detected a few times. The V gene is TRBV24-1, the J gene TRBJ2-3; weak D call: TRBD1 (7 bases). The V gene lost 9 bases and the J gene lost 2 bases, with 14 bases spanning the gap. Germline lookup yields CDR1 KGHDR and CDR2 SFDVKD. The CDR3 has 14 amino acids. The CDR3: CATSGGQPTDTQYF. CDR3 bases: TGTGCCACCTCAGGGGGGCAGCCCACAGATACGCAGTATTTT.

V gene TRBV12-3 or TRBV12-4 combines with J gene TRBJ1-5; D not resolved. The CDR3 contains 13 residues. The V gene lost 4 bases and the J gene lost 3 bases, with 7 bases spanning the gap. The CDR3 loop reads CASSYSLNQPQHF. CDR3 DNA: TGTGCCAGCAGTTACAGCCTCAATCAGCCCCAGCATTTT.

This chain links TRBV3-1 with TRBJ2-7; the D is unclear. The CDR3 runs to 13 residues. The V end was cut by 6 bases, the J end by 0 bases, with 9 bases between. Germline values: CDR1 LGHDT, CDR2 YNNKEL (reference sequence). The CDR3 nucleotides are TGTGCCAGCAGTCAGATCTCCTCCTACGAGCAGTACTTC. Residues: CASSQISSYEQYF.

This clonotype was counted between two and nine times. The gene calls are TRBV20-1 and TRBJ2-2; the D is unclear. CDR3 length: 11 residues. The germline CDR1 and CDR2 sequences are DFQATT and SNEGSKA (reference sequence). Between the trimmed V and J ends, which lost 3 bases and 5 bases, there was a span of 4 bases. CDR3 loop: CSASGTGELFF. The DNA for the CDR3 is TGCAGTGCTAGCGGGACCGGGGAGCTGTTTTTT.

The J gene is TRBJ2-3, the V gene TRBV10-1; 8 bases are a match to TRBD2. The junction had 16 bases not matched to a gene; V was cut back by 7 bases and J by 1 base. The germline V gene encodes CDR1 WNHNN and CDR2 SYGVQD (reference sequence). The CDR3 is 18 residues long. CDR3 sequence: CASTNTSSGRGGTDTQYF. DNA for the CDR3: TGCGCCAGCACCAATACCTCGAGCGGGAGAGGGGGCACAGATACGCAGTATTTT.

This clonotype has a count of ten or more. The chain links TRBV27 to TRBJ2-7; D not certain. Germline V lookup: CDR1 MNHEY, CDR2 SMNVEV (reference sequence). Trimming took 6 bases from V and 0 from J, leaving 9 bases between them. The CDR3 length is 13 residues. CDR3 region: CASSPQSSYEQYF. CDR3 sequence (DNA): TGTGCCAGCAGCCCCCAGAGCTCCTACGAGCAGTACTTC.

The V and J genes are TRBV7-2 and TRBJ1-6; tentatively, D is TRBD1 (5 bases). CDR1 is SGHTA and CDR2 is FQGNSA in the germline V gene. The CDR3 covers 14 residues. Trimming removed 2 bases from V and 7 bases from J, with 9 bases in between. CDR3 residues: CASSLKQANSPLHF. As DNA, the CDR3 is TGTGCCAGCAGCTTAAAACAGGCGAATTCACCCCTCCACTTT.

This clonotype was found a few times. The rearrangement uses TRBV25-1 and TRBJ2-4, with TRBD1 identical over 9 bases. CDR3 length: 16 amino acids. After removal of 3 bases from V and 8 bases from J, the junction contained 11 bases not matched to a gene. Germline CDR1 is MGHDK and CDR2 is SYGVNS. The CDR3 spells CASSDLTGGLEDIQYF. In nucleotides, the CDR3 is TGTGCCAGCAGTGACTTAACAGGGGGCCTTGAGGACATTCAGTACTTC.

In this sample, this clonotype turned up many times. This rearrangement joins TRBV21-1 to TRBJ1-1; the table's D gene call, TRBD1, was not cross checked with the DNA. TRBV21-1 is recorded as a pseudogene. The CDR3 extends over 14 amino acids. The CDR3: CASSKGRVNTEAFF. CDR3 nucleotide sequence: TGTGCCAGCAGCAAGGGACGGGTGAACACTGAAGCTTTCTTT.

The sample holds many counts of this clonotype. J is TRBJ2-7 and V is TRBV25-1; unclear D gene. This CDR3 has 14 amino acids. The V end was cut by 2 bases, the J end by 0 bases, with 8 bases between. Germline loops: CDR1 MGHDK, CDR2 SYGVNS. CDR3 DNA: TGTGCCAGCAGTGAAACGGGTAGCTCCTACGAGCAGTACTTC. Protein product: CASSETGSSYEQYF.